A single sample gave rise to the 13 T cell receptor beta chains below, sequenced in a study of T cell repertoires in cytomegalovirus infection. TCRdb processed the reads anew with MiXCR; each CDR3 protein has one entry. This table has 200,000 to 300,000 distinct CDR3 sequences, around 6.2% appearing once. The specimen was PBMCs. The receptor source for this set is a human donor in good health (CMV status not recorded). Some clones in this sample may be carry-over from other donors' samples.

This clonotype was found many times. The chain employs TRBV7-2 and TRBJ1-5; no clear D gene. The CDR3 extends over 16 amino acids. Germline loops: CDR1 SGHTA, CDR2 FQGNSA. V lost 1 base, J lost 2 bases, and 12 bases lay in between. DNA for the CDR3: TGTGCCAGCAGCTTAGTTGGGCCCTATGGCAATCAGCCCCAGCATTTT. Amino acids: CASSLVGPYGNQPQHF.

There are many counts of this clonotype. This chain connects TRBV28 to TRBJ1-4; weak D call: TRBD1 (5 bases). The CDR3 is 14 amino acids. CDR1 is MDHEN and CDR2 is SYDVKM in the germline V gene. V lost 3 bases, J lost 6 bases, and 11 bases lay in between. CDR3: CASSFPTVDEKLFF. The DNA for the CDR3 is TGTGCCAGCAGTTTCCCGACAGTTGATGAAAAACTGTTTTTT.

V gene TRBV7-9 combines with J gene TRBJ1-6; D not resolved. Germline CDR1 is SEHNR and CDR2 is FQNEAQ (reference sequence). The length of the CDR3 is 12 residues. V lost 3 bases and J 9 bases, leaving 6 bases between the germline ends. The CDR3 sequence: CASSLKGSPLHF. In nucleotides, the CDR3 is TGTGCCAGCAGCTTGAAGGGTTCACCCCTCCACTTT. Drawing the rest from reference TRBV7-9 and TRBJ1-6, the complete variable domain is DTGVSQNPRHKITKRGQNVTFRCDPISEHNRLYWYRQTLGQGPEFLTYFQNEAQLEKSRLLSDRFSAERPKGSFSTLEIQRTEQGDSAMYLCASSLKGSPLHFGNGTRLTVT.

In its sample, this clonotype was seen a few times. The chain couples TRBV29-1 to TRBJ2-3; D gene unclear. Trimming shortened V by 4 bases and J by 2 bases, and 10 bases separated the two germline ends. This CDR3 comprises 13 residues. Per the germline V gene, CDR1 is SQVTM and CDR2 is ANQGSEA. The CDR3 loop is CSVAASSTDTQYF. CDR3 sequence (DNA): TGCAGCGTTGCGGCCAGCTCCACAGATACGCAGTATTTT.

This clonotype was observed at least ten times. A read error may produce the germline difference seen at one junction end. The rearrangement joins TRBV7-2 to TRBJ1-6; TRBD1 matches 8 bases. CDR1 is SGHTA, CDR2 FQGNSA, per germline. The CDR3 has 16 amino acids. DNA for the CDR3: TGTGCCAGCAGCATAGCGAGGCAGGGGGCGAATTCACCCCTCCACTTT. Amino acids: CASSIARQGANSPLHF.

This clonotype was recorded at least ten times. The chain employs TRBV7-2 and TRBJ2-7, with D possibly being TRBD1 or TRBD2 (5 bases each). Looked up from germline, CDR1 is SGHTA and CDR2 is FQGNSA. This CDR3 is built from 14 residues. V lost 5 bases to trimming and J lost 2 bases, with 13 bases between them. CDR3 bases: TGTGCCAGCAGCATACGACGGGGACCCTACGAGCAGTACTTC. This gives the protein CASSIRRGPYEQYF.

This clonotype was seen ten or more times. J is TRBJ2-7 and V is TRBV10-2, with 9 bases fitting TRBD1. The junction had 3 bases not matched to a gene; V was cut back by 8 bases and J by 4 bases. CDR1 is WSHSY, CDR2 SAAADI, per germline. The CDR3 length is 12 residues. CDR3 sequence: CASGGTGYEQYF. The CDR3 nucleotides read TGCGCCAGCGGTGGGACAGGGTACGAGCAGTACTTC.

J is TRBJ1-2 and V is TRBV20-1; D uncertain. The V gene lost 3 bases and the J gene lost 1 base, with 12 bases spanning the gap. Germline CDR1 DFQATT, CDR2 SNEGSKA (reference sequence). This CDR3 has 14 amino acids. The CDR3 DNA is TGCAGTGCTAGGATAGATCGGGATAACTATGGCTACACCTTC. This codes for CSARIDRDNYGYTF.

The chain is built from TRBV20-1 and TRBJ2-1; 9 bases are a match to TRBD1. V was pared by 6 bases and J by 9 bases, with 9 bases of the junction left unmatched. This CDR3 spans 13 amino acids. CDR1 is DFQATT and CDR2 is SNEGSKA in the germline V gene (reference sequence). CDR3 nucleotide sequence: TGCAGTGCGGTCCACAGGGGGCGGGGTGAGCAGTTCTTC. Translating it yields CSAVHRGRGEQFF.

Many counts were recorded for this clonotype. One end of the junction is discordant with germline, which a read error may explain. V is TRBV5-1 and J is TRBJ1-1, with 7 bases identical to TRBD1. The CDR3 extends over 14 amino acids. In germline, CDR1 is SGHRS, CDR2 YFSETQ. As DNA, the CDR3 is TGCGCCAGCAGGGCCGGGACAGCGAACCCTGAAGCTTTCTTT. Amino acid sequence: CASRAGTANPEAFF.

This clonotype was seen ten or more times. The CDR3 sequence: CASSFKGIGELFF. CDR3 bases: TGTGCCAGCTCTTTCAAGGGCATCGGGGAGCTGTTTTTT. The J gene is TRBJ2-2, the V gene TRBV7-9; D remains ambiguous. The CDR3 has 13 residues. V lost 8 bases to trimming and J lost 7 bases, with 14 bases between them. The germline CDR1 and CDR2 sequences are SEHNR and FQNEAQ (reference sequence).

This clonotype was counted only a few times. The chain employs TRBV6-1 and TRBJ1-2; D might be TRBD1 (6 bases). Germline CDR1 reads MNHNS; CDR2 reads SASEGT. Trimming left V 8 bases short and J 8 bases short, with 18 bases between. The length of the CDR3 is 13 residues. This CDR3 is CASVGGTLGGYTF. The CDR3, as DNA: TGTGCCAGCGTCGGCGGGACATTGGGAGGCTACACCTTC.

This clonotype was recorded many times. CDR3 residues: CASSLGQGSNEQFF. Written as DNA, the CDR3 is TGTGCCAGCAGTTTGGGACAGGGGAGCAATGAGCAGTTCTTC. The rearrangement links TRBV7-2 to TRBJ2-1; TRBD1 matches at 10 bases. This CDR3 region has 14 residues. With 6 bases clipped from V and 6 bases from J, the junction kept 5 bases outside the gene matches. The germline CDR1 and CDR2 sequences are SGHTA and FQGNSA. Full variable domain (outside the CDR3, taken from reference TRBV7-2 and TRBJ2-1): GAGVSQSPSNKVTEKGKDVELRCDPISGHTALYWYRQSLGQGLEFLIYFQGNSAPDKSGLPSDRFSAERTGGSVSTLTIQRTQQEDSAVYLCASSLGQGSNEQFFGPGTRLTVL.